These T cell receptor beta chains were read from a single sample in a study of CD8 T cells in Susac syndrome. TCRdb ran MiXCR on the immunoSEQ multiplex PCR reads and lists one entry per CDR3 protein. The table shows 150,000 to 160,000 distinct CDR3 sequences, with about 94% occurring only once. The sample taken for sequencing was CD8+ T cells from PBMCs. Receptor source: a human donor with multiple sclerosis. The CDR3 runs from the conserved cysteine through the conserved F or W. The order of the fields is J gene, V gene, CDR3 protein.

>TRBJ1-5|TRBV4-3
CASSPSISNQPQHF
>TRBJ2-7|TRBV28
CASSLPNEQYF
>TRBJ1-1|TRBV4-3
CASSQESVDTEAFF
>TRBJ2-1|TRBV7-2
CASSLSGGAYNEQFF
>TRBJ1-2|TRBV20-1
CSARCRDREYWGYTF
>TRBJ1-1|TRBV30
CAWSARDRENTEAFF
>TRBJ1-1|TRBV15
CATSSDRAPNTEAFF
>TRBJ1-5|TRBV21-1
CASSKGSGQPQHF
>TRBJ2-7|TRBV24-1
CATSARGSSYEQYF
>TRBJ2-1|TRBV15
CATSRFGGGVYNEQFF
>TRBJ2-1|TRBV20-1
CSARLGLAGGPSYNEQFF
>TRBJ2-1|TRBV15
CATSRGMSFTYNEQFF
>TRBJ2-1|TRBV27
CASSSEGGPMGEQFF
>TRBJ2-7|TRBV7-8
CASSSEPGLRYEQYF
>TRBJ1-1|TRBV29-1
CSELDGTEAFF
>TRBJ1-1|TRBV29-1
CSAKREVGTEAFF
>TRBJ1-6|TRBV9
CASSAGQLAPLHF
>TRBJ2-7|TRBV7-2
CASSLGSHYEQYF
>TRBJ1-5|TRBV27
CASSYLGGQPQHF
>TRBJ2-5|TRBV27
CASSRPRETQYF
>TRBJ2-7|TRBV7-9
CASSPPVTGATYEQYF
>TRBJ2-7|TRBV15
CATSSDPGTGLDEQYF